One T cell receptor (beta chain) is described in this entry. Its antigen is not identified. These data originate in a study of shared clonotypes between healthy human individuals. Study-wide findings and caveats: Generation probability values for non-shared clonotypes were lower than those for clonotypes shared by all four donors.

On sorted subsets, replicate PCRs used roughly 190 ng DNA, or 30,000 or so T cell genomes. In the original analysis: Junction-only sequences without quality scores were provided by ImmunoSEQ, so filtering was different. Here immunoSEQ multiplex PCR was the method, and the copy in TCRdb shows in-frame clones only, minus some. The DNA was the basis for D and trimming; V, J and clone size are from that table. Here the sample spans about 1,900,000 clones, about 95% being singletons. Germline CDR1 is LNHDA and CDR2 is SQIVND (reference sequence). Deletions cut 3 bases from V and 3 bases from J, with 18 bases between. The CDR3 is 16 amino acids. It was CD45RO-negative cells, positively selected for CCR7, that made up naive CD8 cells, with terminally differentiated effector memory CD45RA+ cells excluded. Healthy adults negative for HIV, lacking recent acute infections or vaccinations, served as donors.

The source is a man aged 18 to 35 in good health. The sequenced material came from naive CD8+ T cells sorted from blood. The V gene is TRBV19, the J gene TRBJ2-7; TRBD1 might be the D (6 bases). This chain's CDR3 is CASSIRDTGVIYEQYF. DNA for the CDR3: TGTGCCAGTAGTATTAGGGACACCGGGGTCATCTACGAGCAGTACTTC.